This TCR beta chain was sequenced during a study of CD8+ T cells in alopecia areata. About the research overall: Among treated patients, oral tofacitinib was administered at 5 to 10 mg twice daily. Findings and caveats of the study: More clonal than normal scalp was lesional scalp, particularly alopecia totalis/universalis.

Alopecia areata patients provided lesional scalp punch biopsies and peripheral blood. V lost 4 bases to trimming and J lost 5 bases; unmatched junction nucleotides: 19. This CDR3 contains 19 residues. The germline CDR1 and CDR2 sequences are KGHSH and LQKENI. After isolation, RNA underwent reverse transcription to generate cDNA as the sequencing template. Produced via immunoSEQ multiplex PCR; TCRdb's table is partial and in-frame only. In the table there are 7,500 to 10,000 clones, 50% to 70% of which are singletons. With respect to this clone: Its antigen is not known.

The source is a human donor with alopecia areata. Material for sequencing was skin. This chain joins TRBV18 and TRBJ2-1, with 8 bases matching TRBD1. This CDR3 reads CASSRMGGRQGRGDNEQFF. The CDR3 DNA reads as TGTGCCAGCTCACGTATGGGAGGAAGACAGGGGAGAGGGGACAATGAGCAGTTCTTC.